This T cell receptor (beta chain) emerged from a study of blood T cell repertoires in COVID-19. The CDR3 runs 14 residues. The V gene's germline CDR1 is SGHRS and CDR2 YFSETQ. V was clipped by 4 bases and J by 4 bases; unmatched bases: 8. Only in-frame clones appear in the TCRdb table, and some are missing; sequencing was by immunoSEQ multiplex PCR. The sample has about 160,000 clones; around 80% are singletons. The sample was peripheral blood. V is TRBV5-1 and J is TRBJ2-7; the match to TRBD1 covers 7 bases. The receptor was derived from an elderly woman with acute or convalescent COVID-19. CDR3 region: CASSGDRESYEQYF. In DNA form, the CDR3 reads TGCGCCAGCAGCGGGGACAGAGAGTCATACGAGCAGTACTTC.